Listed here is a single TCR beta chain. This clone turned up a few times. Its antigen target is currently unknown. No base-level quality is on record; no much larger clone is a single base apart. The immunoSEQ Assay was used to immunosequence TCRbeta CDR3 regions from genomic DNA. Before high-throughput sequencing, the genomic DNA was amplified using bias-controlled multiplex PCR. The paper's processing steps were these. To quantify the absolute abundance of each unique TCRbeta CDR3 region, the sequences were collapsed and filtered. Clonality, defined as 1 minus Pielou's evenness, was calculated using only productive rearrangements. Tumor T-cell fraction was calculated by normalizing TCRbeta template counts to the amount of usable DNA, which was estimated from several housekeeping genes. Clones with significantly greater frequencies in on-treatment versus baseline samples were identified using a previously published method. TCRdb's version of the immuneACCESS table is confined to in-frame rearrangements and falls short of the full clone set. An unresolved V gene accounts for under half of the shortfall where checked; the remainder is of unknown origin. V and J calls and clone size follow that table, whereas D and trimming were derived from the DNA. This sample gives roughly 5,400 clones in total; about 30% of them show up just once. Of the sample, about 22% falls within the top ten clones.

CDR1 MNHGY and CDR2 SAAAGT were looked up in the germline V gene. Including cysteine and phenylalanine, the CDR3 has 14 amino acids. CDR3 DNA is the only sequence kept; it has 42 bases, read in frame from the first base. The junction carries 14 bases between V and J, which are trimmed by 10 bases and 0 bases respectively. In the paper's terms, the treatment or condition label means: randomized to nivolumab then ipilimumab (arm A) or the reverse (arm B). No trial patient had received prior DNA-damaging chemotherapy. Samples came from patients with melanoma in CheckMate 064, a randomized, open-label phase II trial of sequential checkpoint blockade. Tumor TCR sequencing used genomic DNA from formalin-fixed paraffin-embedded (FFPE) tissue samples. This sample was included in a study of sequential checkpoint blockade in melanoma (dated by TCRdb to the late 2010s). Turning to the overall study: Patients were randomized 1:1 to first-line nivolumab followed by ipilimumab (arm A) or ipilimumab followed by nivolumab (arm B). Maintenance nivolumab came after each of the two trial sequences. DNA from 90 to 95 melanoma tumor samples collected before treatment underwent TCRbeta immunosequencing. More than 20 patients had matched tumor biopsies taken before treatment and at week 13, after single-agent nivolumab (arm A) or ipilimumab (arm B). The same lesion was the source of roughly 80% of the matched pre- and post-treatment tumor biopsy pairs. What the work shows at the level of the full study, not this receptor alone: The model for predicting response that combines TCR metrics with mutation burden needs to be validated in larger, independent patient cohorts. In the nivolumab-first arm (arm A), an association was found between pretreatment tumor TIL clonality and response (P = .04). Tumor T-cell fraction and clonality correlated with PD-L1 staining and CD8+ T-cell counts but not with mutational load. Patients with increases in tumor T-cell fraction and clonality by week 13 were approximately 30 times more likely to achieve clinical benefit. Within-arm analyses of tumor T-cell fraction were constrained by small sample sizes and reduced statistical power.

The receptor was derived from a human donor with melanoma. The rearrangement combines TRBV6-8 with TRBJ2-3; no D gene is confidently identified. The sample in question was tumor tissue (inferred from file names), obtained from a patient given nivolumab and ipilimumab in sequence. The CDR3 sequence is CATRQFTSTDTQYF. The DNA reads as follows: TGTGCCACCCGACAATTTACTAGCACAGATACGCAGTATTTT.